The clone carrying this TCR beta chain was counted between two and nine times. Its antigen remains unidentified. The authors combined CD45RO+ cells with CCR7-negative CD45RA+ TemRA cells as CD8 memory. CDR1 and CDR2 (germline): SNHLY, FYNNEI. This CDR3 spans 19 amino acids. V dropped 1 base and J dropped 0 bases, with 19 bases sitting between them. Profiling relied on immunoSEQ multiplex PCR, and the TCRdb table lists in-frame clones only, not all of them. The sample has a few hundred thousand clones; around 86% are singletons. This sample stems from a study of shared clonotypes between healthy human individuals. Turning to the study itself: Sampling drew on donors who were a couple of women and a few men aged 18 to 49. General study points: Relative to clonotypes present in all four donors, those not shared had lower generation probabilities. Limited genetic and exposure-history diversity came from having few donors.

Material for sequencing was memory CD8+ T cells sorted from blood. Described subset: CD45RO+ cells pooled with CCR7-negative TemRA cells. This chain uses TRBV2 with TRBJ2-1, with D uncertain. This TCR was recovered from a man aged 18 to 35 in good health. Here the CDR3 reads CASSEVFFGMVSSYNEQFF. CDR3 sequence (DNA): TGTGCCAGCAGTGAAGTCTTCTTTGGGATGGTCAGCTCCTACAATGAGCAGTTCTTC.